This TCR beta chain came from a study of T cell responses to AZD1222 COVID-19 vaccine. The study, taken as a whole, reports: Baseline seropositivity characterized only 5 to 7 AZD1222 recipients. Mostly white British, mostly female donors; authors suggested clonal diversity may be underestimated. None of the repertoires were sampled until the peak T cell response had passed. Regions 160-218 and 743-854 held dominance among vaccine-associated CD4 TCRs, which spanned spike.

The germline V gene has CDR1 SGHTA and CDR2 FQGNSA. This CDR3 has 14 residues. The V end lost 2 bases, the J end lost 7 bases, and 12 bases lay between the germline ends. Of note for this clone: Its antigen is still unknown.

The method was immunoSEQ multiplex PCR; TCRdb's version includes in-frame clones alone and lacks a portion of them. The data show around 130,000 clones, with more than 85% seen just once and 3% held by the top ten. The clonotype comes from an adult who received the AZD1222 COVID-19 vaccine. The gene calls are TRBV7-2 and TRBJ1-5; a possible D gene is TRBD1 (6 bases). Material: peripheral blood, obtained 28 days after the second AZD1222 dose. Here the CDR3 DNA reads TGTGCCAGCAGCTTACAGGGGAGAGGGCAGCCCCAGCATTTT. Amino acid sequence: CASSLQGRGQPQHF. Drawing the rest from reference TRBV7-2 and TRBJ1-5, the complete variable domain is GAGVSQSPSNKVTEKGKDVELRCDPISGHTALYWYRQSLGQGLEFLIYFQGNSAPDKSGLPSDRFSAERTGGSVSTLTIQRTQQEDSAVYLCASSLQGRGQPQHFGDGTRLSIL.